Detailed here is one T cell receptor beta chain. Its cognate antigen is unknown. CDR3 length equals 15 residues. The germline V gene has CDR1 SGDLS and CDR2 YYNGEE. V trimming: 3 bases; J trimming: 2 bases; junction bases outside the gene matches: 6. These data are taken from a study of CD8 T cells in ankylosing spondylitis. Notes on the study in general: Clones linked to disease, bearing a CD8+ phenotype, were relatively rare in peripheral blood. Blood from ankylosing spondylitis patients appeared to carry a characteristic roughly eight-variant TCR beta motif. Significantly higher representation of disease-linked clones was reported for matched ankylosing spondylitis synovial fluid.

Generation of TCR beta libraries employed quantitative 5'-RACE incorporating molecular barcodes. TCRdb re-called the 5' RACE reads with MiXCR, one entry per CDR3 protein. This sample carries 39,000 or so distinct CDR3 sequences, less than 4% of them seen once, and the ten largest clones take approximately 3%. V is TRBV9 and J is TRBJ1-1; 8 bases map to TRBD1. This sequence originates from a male donor with ankylosing spondylitis or in good health (not recorded which). The specimen was blood, either unsorted or a sorted T cell fraction (not recorded which). The CDR3 spells CASSGTGGLNTEAFF. CDR3 coding DNA: TGTGCCAGCAGCGGAACAGGGGGTCTCAACACTGAAGCTTTCTTT.